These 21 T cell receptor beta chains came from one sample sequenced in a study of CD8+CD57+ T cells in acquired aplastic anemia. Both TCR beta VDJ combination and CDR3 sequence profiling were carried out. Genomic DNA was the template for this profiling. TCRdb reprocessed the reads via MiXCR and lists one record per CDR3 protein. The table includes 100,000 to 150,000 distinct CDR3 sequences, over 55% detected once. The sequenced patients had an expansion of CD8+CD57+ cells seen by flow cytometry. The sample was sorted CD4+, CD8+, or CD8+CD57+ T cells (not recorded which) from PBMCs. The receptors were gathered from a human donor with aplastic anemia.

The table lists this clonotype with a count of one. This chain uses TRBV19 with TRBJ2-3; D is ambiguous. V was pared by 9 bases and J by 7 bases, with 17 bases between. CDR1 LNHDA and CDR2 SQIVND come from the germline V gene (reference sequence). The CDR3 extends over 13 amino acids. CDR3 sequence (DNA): TGTGCCAGCAGCGACGTGGCCGGAAATACGCAGTATTTT. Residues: CASSDVAGNTQYF.

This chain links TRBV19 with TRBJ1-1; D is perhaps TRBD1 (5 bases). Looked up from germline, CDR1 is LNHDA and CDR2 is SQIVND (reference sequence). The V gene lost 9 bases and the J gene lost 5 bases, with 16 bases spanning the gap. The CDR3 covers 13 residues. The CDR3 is CASSLQARTEAFF. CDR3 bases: TGTGCCAGCAGTTTACAGGCCCGGACTGAAGCTTTCTTT.

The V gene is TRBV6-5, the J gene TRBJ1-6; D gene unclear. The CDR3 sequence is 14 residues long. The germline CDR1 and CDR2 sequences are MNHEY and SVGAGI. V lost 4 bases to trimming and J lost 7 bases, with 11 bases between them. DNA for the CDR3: TGTGCCAGCAGTTTTGCGACGGAGAATTCACCCCTCCACTTT. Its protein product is CASSFATENSPLHF.

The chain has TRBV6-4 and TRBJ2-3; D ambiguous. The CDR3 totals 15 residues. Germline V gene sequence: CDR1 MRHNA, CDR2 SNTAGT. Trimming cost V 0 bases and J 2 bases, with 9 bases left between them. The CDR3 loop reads CASSDSDQATDTQYF. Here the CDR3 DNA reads TGTGCCAGCAGTGACTCTGATCAAGCCACAGATACGCAGTATTTT.

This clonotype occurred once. In DNA form, the CDR3 reads TGTGCCAGCAGCTTAATAGACGAAGGCACTGAAGCTTTCTTT. Translated, it gives CASSLIDEGTEAFF. The chain carries TRBV7-9 and TRBJ1-1, with D uncertain. From germline, CDR1 is SEHNR and CDR2 FQNEAQ (reference sequence). CDR3 length: 14 residues. Between the trimmed V and J ends, which lost 2 bases and 4 bases, there was a span of 11 bases.

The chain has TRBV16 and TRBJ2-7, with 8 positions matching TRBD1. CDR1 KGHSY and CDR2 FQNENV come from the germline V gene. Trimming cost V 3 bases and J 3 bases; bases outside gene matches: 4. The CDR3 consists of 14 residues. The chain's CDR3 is CASSHNGQGYEQYF. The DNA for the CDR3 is TGTGCCAGCAGCCACAACGGACAGGGCTACGAGCAGTACTTC.

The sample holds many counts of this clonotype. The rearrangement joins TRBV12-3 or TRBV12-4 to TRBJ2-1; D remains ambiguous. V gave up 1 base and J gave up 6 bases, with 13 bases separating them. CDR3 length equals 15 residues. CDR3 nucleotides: TGTGCCAGCAGTTTAGTGTCCGAAGTCGTCAATGAGCAGTTCTTC. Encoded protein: CASSLVSEVVNEQFF.

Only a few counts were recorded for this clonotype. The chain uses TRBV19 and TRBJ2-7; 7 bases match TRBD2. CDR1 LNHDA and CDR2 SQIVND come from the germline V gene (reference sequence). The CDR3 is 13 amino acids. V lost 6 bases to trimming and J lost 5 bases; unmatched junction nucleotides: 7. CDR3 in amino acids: CASSPGLVNEQYF. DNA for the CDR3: TGTGCCAGTAGCCCCGGACTAGTGAACGAGCAGTACTTC. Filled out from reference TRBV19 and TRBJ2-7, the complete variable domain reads DGGITQSPKYLFRKEGQNVTLSCEQNLNHDAMYWYRQDPGQGLRLIYYSQIVNDFQKGDIAEGYSVSREKKESFPLTVTSAQKNPTAFYLCASSPGLVNEQYFGPGTRLTVT.

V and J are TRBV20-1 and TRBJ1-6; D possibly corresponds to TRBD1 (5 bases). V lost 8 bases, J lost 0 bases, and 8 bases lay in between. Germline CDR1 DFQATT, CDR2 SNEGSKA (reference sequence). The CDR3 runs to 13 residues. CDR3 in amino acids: CSIRASYNSPLHF. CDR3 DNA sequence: TGCAGTATCAGGGCCTCCTATAATTCACCCCTCCACTTT.

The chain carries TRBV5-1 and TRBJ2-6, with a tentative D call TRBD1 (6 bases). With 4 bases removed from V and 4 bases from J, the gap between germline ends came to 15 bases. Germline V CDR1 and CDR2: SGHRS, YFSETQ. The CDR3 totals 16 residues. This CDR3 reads CASSPGWGRGANVLTF. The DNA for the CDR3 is TGCGCCAGCAGCCCCGGATGGGGGCGGGGGGCCAACGTCCTGACTTTC.

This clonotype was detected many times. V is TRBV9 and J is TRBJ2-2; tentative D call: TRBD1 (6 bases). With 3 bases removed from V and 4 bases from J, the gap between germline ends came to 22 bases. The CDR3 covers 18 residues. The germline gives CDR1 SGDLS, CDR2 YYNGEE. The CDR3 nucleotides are TGTGCCAGCAGCGCCCAGGGACACAGGGACGTCGGCACCGGGGAGCTGTTTTTT. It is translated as CASSAQGHRDVGTGELFF.

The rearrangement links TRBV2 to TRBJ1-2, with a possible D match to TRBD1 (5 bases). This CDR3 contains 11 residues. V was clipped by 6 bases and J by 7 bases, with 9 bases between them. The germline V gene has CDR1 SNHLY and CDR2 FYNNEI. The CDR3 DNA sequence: TGTGCCAGCAGACTACAGGCTGGCTACACCTTC. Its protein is CASRLQAGYTF.

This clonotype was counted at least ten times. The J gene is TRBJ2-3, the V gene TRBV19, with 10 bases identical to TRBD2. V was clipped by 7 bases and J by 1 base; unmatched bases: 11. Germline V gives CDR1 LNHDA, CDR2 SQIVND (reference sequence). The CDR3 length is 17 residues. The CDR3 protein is CASTKLTGTSGTDTQYF. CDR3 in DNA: TGTGCCAGTACCAAATTGACCGGGACTAGCGGCACAGATACGCAGTATTTT.

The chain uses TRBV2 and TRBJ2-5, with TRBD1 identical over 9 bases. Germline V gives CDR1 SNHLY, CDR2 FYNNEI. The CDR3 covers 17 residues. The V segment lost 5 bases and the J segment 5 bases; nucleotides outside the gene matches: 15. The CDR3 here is CASSSPQGAARRETQYF. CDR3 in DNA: TGTGCCAGCAGTTCGCCACAGGGGGCGGCAAGGCGTGAGACCCAGTACTTC.

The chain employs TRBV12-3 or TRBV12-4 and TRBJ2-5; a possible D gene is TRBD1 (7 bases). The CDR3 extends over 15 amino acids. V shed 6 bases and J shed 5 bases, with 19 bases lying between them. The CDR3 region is CASSLVAAGQETQYF. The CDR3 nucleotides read TGTGCCAGCAGCTTGGTCGCGGCGGGACAGGAGACCCAGTACTTC.

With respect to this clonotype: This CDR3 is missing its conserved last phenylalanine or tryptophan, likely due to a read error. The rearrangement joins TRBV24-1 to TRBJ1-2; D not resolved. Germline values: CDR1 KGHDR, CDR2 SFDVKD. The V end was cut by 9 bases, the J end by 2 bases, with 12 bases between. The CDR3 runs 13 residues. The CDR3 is CATEGGSNYGYTL. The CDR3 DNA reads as TGTGCCACCGAGGGCGGTTCCAACTATGGCTACACCTTA.

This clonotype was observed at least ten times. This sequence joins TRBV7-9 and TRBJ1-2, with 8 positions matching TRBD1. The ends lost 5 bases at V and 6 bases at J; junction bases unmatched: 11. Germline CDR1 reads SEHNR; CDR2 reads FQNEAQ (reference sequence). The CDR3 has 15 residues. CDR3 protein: CASSRPSGGGNGYTF. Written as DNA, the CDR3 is TGTGCCAGCAGCCGACCGTCAGGGGGCGGGAATGGCTACACCTTC.

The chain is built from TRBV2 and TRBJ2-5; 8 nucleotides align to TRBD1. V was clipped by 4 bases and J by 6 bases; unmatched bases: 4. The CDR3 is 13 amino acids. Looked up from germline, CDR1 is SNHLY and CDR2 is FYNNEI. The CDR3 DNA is TGTGCCAGCAGTGGACAGGGGCAAAAGACCCAGTACTTC. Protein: CASSGQGQKTQYF.

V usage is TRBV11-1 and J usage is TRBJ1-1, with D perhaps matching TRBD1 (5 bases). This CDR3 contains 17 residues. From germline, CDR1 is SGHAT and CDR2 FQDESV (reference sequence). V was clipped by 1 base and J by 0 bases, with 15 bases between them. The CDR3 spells CASSLDPSGGMNTEAFF. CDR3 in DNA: TGTGCCAGCAGCTTAGACCCGAGCGGGGGGATGAACACTGAAGCTTTCTTT.

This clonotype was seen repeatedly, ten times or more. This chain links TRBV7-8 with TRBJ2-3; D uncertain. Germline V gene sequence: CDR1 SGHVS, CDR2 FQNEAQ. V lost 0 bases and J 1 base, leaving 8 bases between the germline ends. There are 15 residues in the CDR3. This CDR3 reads CASSLAPWGTDTQYF. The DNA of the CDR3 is TGTGCCAGCAGCTTAGCCCCGTGGGGCACAGATACGCAGTATTTT.

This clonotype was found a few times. Here the CDR3 reads CASSLGPYTF. The DNA for the CDR3 is TGTGCCAGCAGCTTAGGGCCATACACCTTC. The genes are TRBV11-2 and TRBJ1-2; D is uncertain. Germline assignment: CDR1 SGHAT and CDR2 FQNNGV. This CDR3 has 10 residues. Trimming cost V 1 base and J 11 bases, with 5 bases left between them.